Listed below are T cell receptor beta chains from one sample, sequenced in a study of T cell changes during pregnancy in multiple sclerosis. Repertoires were generated with immunoSEQ multiplex PCR, while TCRdb's copy carries only in-frame clones and drops some. The table lists fewer than 55,000 clones, 70% to 90% of them singletons. The sample was CD8+ T cells from peripheral blood mononuclear cells, taken after pregnancy. These receptors came from a female donor in good health, enrolled as a control in a pregnancy study. Both conserved end residues are part of each CDR3. The D gene is left open where the match is weak. Size is stated for part of the rows, as once, few or many counts, or as a class when the clone is expanded.

cdr3_aa: CASSLAGLSPYNEQFF
cdr3_nt: TGTGCCAGCAGCTTAGCCGGACTCTCCCCCTACAATGAGCAGTTCTTC
j_call: TRBJ2-1
clone_size: .
d_call: .
v_call: TRBV7-6

cdr3_aa: CASSSDSPSYNEQFF
cdr3_nt: TGTGCCAGCAGCTCGGACAGCCCTTCCTACAATGAGCAGTTCTTC
j_call: TRBJ2-1
clone_size: once
d_call: .
v_call: TRBV11-1

cdr3_aa: CAISEPGQGHYGYTF
cdr3_nt: TGTGCCATCAGTGAGCCGGGACAGGGACACTATGGCTACACCTTC
j_call: TRBJ1-2
clone_size: .
d_call: TRBD1
v_call: TRBV10-3

cdr3_aa: CASRGGDGYTF
cdr3_nt: TGTGCCAGCAGAGGCGGGGATGGCTACACCTTC
j_call: TRBJ1-2
clone_size: .
d_call: .
v_call: TRBV9

cdr3_aa: CASSDPGQAPNYGYTF
cdr3_nt: TGCGCCAGCAGCGACCCAGGGCAGGCCCCTAACTATGGCTACACCTTC
j_call: TRBJ1-2
clone_size: once
d_call: .
v_call: TRBV4-3

cdr3_aa: CASSPSGLGVSNEQFF
cdr3_nt: TGCGCCAGCAGCCCGTCGGGTCTAGGGGTTTCCAATGAGCAGTTCTTC
j_call: TRBJ2-1
clone_size: once
d_call: .
v_call: TRBV4-3

cdr3_aa: CASSTYDTASYNSPLHF
cdr3_nt: TGTGCCAGTAGTACTTACGACACAGCCTCCTATAATTCACCCCTCCACTTT
j_call: TRBJ1-6
clone_size: .
d_call: .
v_call: TRBV19

cdr3_aa: CATRGSSNQPQHF
cdr3_nt: TGTGCCACAAGAGGGTCAAGCAATCAGCCCCAGCATTTT
j_call: TRBJ1-5
clone_size: few
d_call: .
v_call: TRBV5-4

cdr3_aa: CASSQWGTGKRGAGYGYTF
cdr3_nt: TGTGCCAGCAGCCAATGGGGGACAGGGAAACGGGGGGCCGGGTATGGCTACACCTTC
j_call: TRBJ1-2
clone_size: .
d_call: TRBD1
v_call: TRBV11-2

cdr3_aa: CASSPTGGDTEAFF
cdr3_nt: TGTGCCAGCAGCCCTACAGGGGGAGACACTGAAGCTTTCTTT
j_call: TRBJ1-1
clone_size: .
d_call: TRBD1
v_call: TRBV5-5